A single sample is the source of the 12 T cell receptor beta chains below, sequenced in a study of early T cells in non-severe SARS-CoV-2 infection (dated by TCRdb to the early 2020s). The library came from 5' RACE. TCRdb names NextSeq 500 as the instrument used. TCRdb trimmed the raw reads at Q25, called clones with MiXCR and kept productive beta chains. Rows with one shared CDR3 protein collapse into an entry with the most common genes and DNA. The sample profile shows some 96,000 distinct CDR3 sequences; about 15% of them were found once. Of the sample, approximately 6% falls within the top ten clones. The sample consisted of whole blood. The receptors here all came from an adult who was a healthcare worker with PCR-confirmed SARS-CoV-2 infection or an uninfected control (not recorded which).

The genes are TRBV20-1 and TRBJ1-1; possible D gene TRBD1, 5 bases. V was cut by 3 bases and J by 3 bases, with 14 bases left in between. There are 14 residues in the CDR3. Germline loops: CDR1 DFQATT, CDR2 SNEGSKA (reference sequence). The CDR3 region has the DNA TGCAGTGCTAGCAGGGCCCCTCCAGACACTGAAGCTTTCTTT. This translates into CSASRAPPDTEAFF.

This clonotype was picked up many times. The V and J genes are TRBV5-1 and TRBJ2-3; tentative D call: TRBD2 (5 bases). Germline loops: CDR1 SGHRS, CDR2 YFSETQ. The V end lost 1 base, the J end lost 0 bases, and 12 bases lay between the germline ends. The CDR3 has 16 amino acids. The CDR3 protein is CASSLISGSSTDTQYF. In DNA, the CDR3 is TGCGCCAGCAGCTTGATAAGCGGTTCTAGCACAGATACGCAGTATTTT.

This sequence joins TRBV6-1 and TRBJ2-2; 7 nucleotides match TRBD2. In germline, CDR1 is MNHNS, CDR2 SASEGT. This CDR3 is built from 14 residues. Germline trimming cut 2 bases from V and 5 bases from J; bases unmatched to any gene: 2. CDR3 DNA: TGTGCCAGCAGTGAACAGGGAGGGACCGGGGAGCTGTTTTTT. Protein product: CASSEQGGTGELFF.

This clonotype was observed at least ten times. The rearrangement links TRBV2 to TRBJ2-7; no definite D call. Germline values: CDR1 SNHLY, CDR2 FYNNEI. The CDR3 has 11 residues. Trimming cost V 4 bases and J 6 bases, with 7 bases left between them. This chain's CDR3 is CASSALSEQYF. CDR3 sequence (DNA): TGTGCCAGCAGTGCCCTTTCCGAGCAGTACTTC. Full variable domain (rest looked up from reference TRBV2 and TRBJ2-7): EPEVTQTPSHQVTQMGQEVILRCVPISNHLYFYWYRQILGQKVEFLVSFYNNEISEKSEIFDDQFSVERPDGSNFTLKIRSTKLEDSAMYFCASSALSEQYFGPGTRLTVT.

The chain employs TRBV12-3 or TRBV12-4 and TRBJ1-2; 8 nucleotides align to TRBD1. With V trimmed by 4 bases and J by 11 bases, 9 bases remained unmatched. The CDR3 has 13 amino acids. The CDR3 nucleotides are TGTGCCAGCAGTTCCTGGGGCAGGGGGCCGTACACCTTC. This translates into CASSSWGRGPYTF.

The chain combines TRBV12-3 or TRBV12-4 with TRBJ2-3; a weak D match, TRBD1 (7 bases). V was pared by 5 bases and J by 2 bases, with 11 bases between. The CDR3 spans 14 residues. CDR3 amino acids: CASSTGEVTDTQYF. CDR3 DNA sequence: TGTGCCAGCAGTACAGGGGAGGTCACAGATACGCAGTATTTT.

The V call is TRBV16, the J call TRBJ2-7; the D gene is possibly TRBD2 (5 bases). The CDR3 loop spans 14 amino acids. The germline V and J ends were trimmed by 4 bases and 3 bases, with 13 bases remaining between them. Per germline, CDR1 KGHSY and CDR2 FQNENV. CDR3: CASSPNKGVYEQYF. The CDR3 nucleotides are TGTGCCAGCAGCCCGAATAAGGGAGTCTACGAGCAGTACTTC.

The chain is built from TRBV4-1 and TRBJ2-7, with TRBD2 identical over 7 bases. Trimming removed 3 bases from V and 4 bases from J; junction bases left unmatched: 3. Germline CDR1 reads MGHRA; CDR2 reads YSYEKL. The CDR3 is 13 residues long. CDR3 loop: CASSHWTSYEQYF. CDR3 bases: TGCGCCAGCAGCCATTGGACTAGTTACGAGCAGTACTTC.

This chain connects TRBV12-3 or TRBV12-4 to TRBJ1-4; TRBD1 matches at 7 bases. The V gene end was trimmed by 5 bases and the J gene end by 7 bases; junction bases not matched to a gene: 7. The CDR3 is 14 amino acids. This CDR3 reads CASSPDRTGEKLFF. Written as DNA, the CDR3 is TGTGCCAGCAGTCCGGACAGGACGGGTGAAAAACTGTTTTTT.

The chain combines TRBV4-1 with TRBJ2-1; 9 nucleotides line up with TRBD2. V lost 2 bases to trimming and J lost 7 bases; unmatched junction nucleotides: 6. The CDR3 totals 15 residues. CDR1 is MGHRA, CDR2 YSYEKL, per germline. The CDR3 DNA is TGCGCCAGCAGCCAATTCGCGGGAGGGATAAATGAGCAGTTCTTC. It is translated as CASSQFAGGINEQFF.

This clonotype showed up just a few times. J is TRBJ2-1 and V is TRBV28; the D is unclear. The CDR3 extends over 17 amino acids. CDR1 MDHEN and CDR2 SYDVKM come from the germline V gene. V lost 6 bases and J 4 bases, leaving 22 bases between the germline ends. The CDR3 DNA sequence: TGTGCCAGCAGCACCCTCGACCCCCCCTCACTTTACAATGAGCAGTTCTTC. Amino acid sequence: CASSTLDPPSLYNEQFF.

The chain couples TRBV7-9 to TRBJ2-7, with TRBD1 matching 9 bases. V dropped 8 bases and J dropped 5; count of bases not matched to a gene: 16. The CDR3 runs to 16 residues. Looked up from germline, CDR1 is SEHNR and CDR2 is FQNEAQ (reference sequence). CDR3 region: CASATGQGQGHHEQYF. The CDR3 coding sequence is TGTGCCAGCGCCACTGGCCAGGGACAGGGACACCACGAGCAGTACTTC.